These 14 T cell receptor beta chains came from one sample sequenced in a study of T-cell reconstitution after alpha-beta-depleted transplantation in children. Preparation of the TCRbeta library used unique molecular identifiers. TCRdb analysed the PCR reads with MiXCR anew, one entry per CDR3 protein. The sample consists of about 510,000 distinct CDR3 sequences, around 10% of them appearing once. The sample consisted of PBMCs, mostly from graft donor cells, taken 180 days after TCRalphabeta/CD19-depleted stem cell transplant. These receptor sequences come from a female patient aged 2 to 10 who had a stem cell transplant for aplastic anemia, so the T cells may come from the graft donor.

A few counts support this clonotype. This chain links TRBV5-4 with TRBJ2-2; unclear D gene. The CDR3 is made up of 16 amino acids. V dropped 0 bases and J dropped 2 bases, with 11 bases sitting between them. Germline CDR1 reads SGHNT; CDR2 reads YYREEE (reference sequence). CDR3 coding DNA: TGTGCCAGCAGCTTGGCTGGGTTCCCTAACACCGGGGAGCTGTTTTTT. The encoded protein is CASSLAGFPNTGELFF.

The CDR3 loop is CASSLGTGRYEQYV. Here the CDR3 DNA reads TGTGCCAGCAGCCTAGGGACAGGCCGATACGAGCAGTACGTC. V gene TRBV11-2 combines with J gene TRBJ2-7, with 8 bases that match TRBD1. Per the germline V gene, CDR1 is SGHAT and CDR2 is FQNNGV. The CDR3 is 14 amino acids. Trimming removed 5 bases from V and 4 bases from J; junction bases left unmatched: 7.

This clonotype was seen more than once but under ten times. J is TRBJ1-2 and V is TRBV12-3 or TRBV12-4; TRBD1 might be the D (6 bases). Trimming removed 6 bases at V and 7 bases at J, with 15 bases between. The CDR3 is 13 amino acids. The CDR3 here is CASSPPGVGGYTF. CDR3 coding DNA: TGTGCCAGCAGCCCACCAGGGGTGGGTGGCTACACCTTC.

This clonotype occurred a few times. V usage is TRBV29-1 and J usage is TRBJ1-2; 10 bases agree with TRBD1. V shed 0 bases, J shed 6 bases, and the junction held 4 bases outside the gene matches. Germline V gene lookup returns CDR1 SQVTM and CDR2 ANQGSEA. This CDR3 region has 14 residues. CDR3: CSVEDLTGGDGYTF. Written as DNA, the CDR3 is TGCAGCGTTGAAGATTTGACAGGGGGCGATGGCTACACCTTC.

The sample holds many counts of this clonotype. This sequence joins TRBV12-3 or TRBV12-4 and TRBJ2-3; D assignment may be TRBD1 or TRBD2 (5 bases each). The CDR3 extends over 16 amino acids. Trimming took off 4 bases at V and 8 bases at J, with 22 bases between the two ends. DNA of the CDR3: TGTGCCAGCAGTTCCCTTGGGGGAGTCCGTCTCGGTACGCAGTATTTT. This sequence encodes CASSSLGGVRLGTQYF.

In this sample, this clonotype turned up many times. This chain links TRBV4-1 with TRBJ1-1, with 10 bases fitting TRBD1. J gave up 4 bases and V 1 base, and 0 bases lay outside the gene matches. CDR1 is MGHRA and CDR2 is YSYEKL in the germline V gene. The CDR3 consists of 14 residues. In DNA, the CDR3 is TGCGCCAGCAGCCAAGGACAGGGGGCCACTGAAGCTTTCTTT. It encodes CASSQGQGATEAFF.

There are a few counts of this clonotype. CDR3: CASSLGTGQYEQYV. The CDR3 coding sequence is TGTGCCAGCAGCTTAGGGACAGGGCAATACGAGCAGTACGTC. The V gene is TRBV7-2, the J gene TRBJ2-7; 8 bases fit TRBD1. This CDR3 is 14 amino acids long. V trimming: 1 base; J trimming: 4 bases; junction bases outside the gene matches: 3. CDR1 is SGHTA and CDR2 is FQGNSA in the germline V gene.

The chain uses TRBV7-8 and TRBJ2-7, with D perhaps being TRBD1 or TRBD2 (5 bases each). Germline V gene sequence: CDR1 SGHVS, CDR2 FQNEAQ. CDR3 length: 15 residues. Trimming took 0 bases from V and 2 from J, leaving 11 bases between them. CDR3 nucleotides: TGTGCCAGCAGCTTAGCTTATAGGGGACCCTACGAGCAGTACGTC. It yields the protein CASSLAYRGPYEQYV.

The rearrangement links TRBV6-2 or TRBV6-3 to TRBJ1-1; tentatively, D is TRBD1 (5 bases). The germline V and J ends were trimmed by 0 bases and 6 bases, with 8 bases remaining between them. CDR3 length equals 13 residues. Germline CDR1 MNHEY, CDR2 SVGEGT. CDR3 region: CASSYSPGAEAFF. In DNA, the CDR3 is TGTGCCAGCAGTTACTCTCCGGGGGCTGAAGCTTTCTTT.

There are a few counts of this clonotype. The genes are TRBV29-1 and TRBJ2-2, with 9 nucleotides matching TRBD1. The length of the CDR3 is 15 residues. V trimming: 5 bases; J trimming: 3 bases; junction bases outside the gene matches: 7. Germline CDR1 SQVTM, CDR2 ANQGSEA. CDR3 bases: TGCAGCGTTCGGACAGGGGTTCTTTACACCGGGGAGCTGTTTTTT. Translating it yields CSVRTGVLYTGELFF.

This clonotype was observed a few times. V gene TRBV28 combines with J gene TRBJ1-1; possible D gene TRBD1, 6 bases. The V end lost 5 bases, the J end lost 4 bases, and 20 bases lay between the germline ends. The CDR3 consists of 16 residues. CDR1 is MDHEN, CDR2 SYDVKM, per germline. Written as DNA, the CDR3 is TGTGCCAGCAGTCACCCCCAGGGGATTGGGCTCACTGAAGCTTTCTTT. Translation gives CASSHPQGIGLTEAFF.

The CDR3 DNA follows: TGTGCCAGCAGCTTATCGCGACAGCGAGAACCCGGTGGGGGCTACACCTTC. Amino acid sequence: CASSLSRQREPGGGYTF. J is TRBJ1-2 and V is TRBV7-9; D is possibly TRBD1 (5 bases). V was shortened by 2 bases and J by 8 bases, with 24 bases between the two germline ends. This CDR3 region has 17 residues. Germline loops: CDR1 SEHNR, CDR2 FQNEAQ (reference sequence).

The V call is TRBV20-1, the J call TRBJ2-2, with 8 bases identical to TRBD2. The CDR3 is made up of 16 amino acids. Germline V gives CDR1 DFQATT, CDR2 SNEGSKA (reference sequence). V trimming: 2 bases; J trimming: 6 bases; junction bases outside the gene matches: 11. CDR3 coding DNA: TGCAGTGCTAGACGCCGGGGACTAGAGGCGGCCGGGGAGCTGTTTTTT. Translating it yields CSARRRGLEAAGELFF.

The sample holds a few counts of this clonotype. This CDR3 is CASSRSGPYTQYF. The DNA of the CDR3 is TGTGCCAGCAGCCGGAGCGGGCCATATACGCAGTATTTT. The rearrangement links TRBV7-2 to TRBJ2-3, with D possibly matching TRBD2 (6 bases). Trimming removed 5 bases at V and 7 bases at J, with 13 bases between. The CDR3 loop spans 13 amino acids. Per the germline V gene, CDR1 is SGHTA and CDR2 is FQGNSA.